This entry lists 22 T cell receptor beta chains sequenced from one sample in a study of T cells in Graves' hyperthyroidism and ophthalmopathy. RNA transcripts yielded amplified TCR beta CDR3 regions. TCR CDR3 underwent first-round RT-PCR with the HTBI primer set. MiXCR, applied by TCRdb to the multiplex PCR reads, yields one record per CDR3 protein. The repertoire holds around 390,000 distinct CDR3 sequences, with approximately 14% as singletons. Sequencing used blood. The receptors stem from a young woman with Graves' ophthalmopathy.

The sample holds many counts of this clonotype. A much larger clone differs by one base, so this may be a read error. V is TRBV6-1 and J is TRBJ1-1; 7 bases are shared with TRBD1. The CDR3 spans 13 residues. V lost 5 bases to trimming and J lost 4 bases; unmatched junction nucleotides: 4. Germline loops: CDR1 MNHNS, CDR2 SASEGT. The DNA for the CDR3 is TGTGCCAGCAGTCCAACAGGGGCCACTGAAGCTTTCTTT. Translating gives CASSPTGATEAFF.

At least ten counts were recorded for this clonotype. The rearrangement links TRBV30 to TRBJ2-7; 7 nucleotides line up with TRBD2. This CDR3 region has 14 residues. From germline, CDR1 is GTSNPN and CDR2 SVGIG (reference sequence). Unmatched junction bases numbered 9, after V lost 7 bases and J lost 0 bases. This chain's CDR3 is CASEREANSYEQYF. DNA for the CDR3: TGTGCCTCGGAGCGGGAAGCAAACTCCTACGAGCAGTACTTC. Full variable domain (remainder filled in from reference TRBV30 and TRBJ2-7): SQTIHQWPATLVQPVGSPLSLECTVEGTSNPNLYWYRQAAGRGLQLLFYSVGIGQISSEVPQNLSASRPQDRQFILSSKKLLLSDSGFYLCASEREANSYEQYFGPGTRLTVT.

Many counts were recorded for this clonotype. The rearrangement uses TRBV30 and TRBJ1-2, with no clear D. Trimming shortened V by 2 bases and J by 8 bases, and 12 bases separated the two germline ends. The CDR3 sequence is 12 residues long. Per the germline V gene, CDR1 is GTSNPN and CDR2 is SVGIG (reference sequence). CDR3 nucleotide sequence: TGTGCCTGGAGTTCTGGGCACAGCGGCTACACCTTC. Translation: CAWSSGHSGYTF.

Ten or more counts support this clonotype. V and J are TRBV30 and TRBJ2-7; the D gene is possibly TRBD1 (6 bases). Deletions cut 2 bases from V and 5 bases from J, with 22 bases between. This CDR3 is 16 amino acids long. Germline V gives CDR1 GTSNPN, CDR2 SVGIG (reference sequence). This CDR3 reads CAWSPPRQVSWHEQYF. CDR3 DNA: TGTGCCTGGAGTCCCCCCAGACAGGTCAGTTGGCACGAGCAGTACTTC. The entire variable domain, with the rest obtained from reference TRBV30 and TRBJ2-7, is as follows: SQTIHQWPATLVQPVGSPLSLECTVEGTSNPNLYWYRQAAGRGLQLLFYSVGIGQISSEVPQNLSASRPQDRQFILSSKKLLLSDSGFYLCAWSPPRQVSWHEQYFGPGTRLTVT.

This clonotype was counted many times. The rearrangement joins TRBV7-2 to TRBJ1-4; 11 nucleotides match TRBD1. The CDR3 totals 14 residues. With 5 bases clipped from V and 6 bases from J, the junction kept 2 bases outside the gene matches. Germline values: CDR1 SGHTA, CDR2 FQGNSA. The CDR3 nucleotides read TGTGCCAGCAGCCAGGACAGGGGGCATGAAAAACTGTTTTTT. This sequence encodes CASSQDRGHEKLFF.

This clonotype was observed at least ten times. Here the CDR3 reads CASSQESPYGYTF. The DNA of the CDR3 is TGTGCCAGCAGCCAAGAGAGCCCGTATGGCTACACCTTC. This sequence joins TRBV3-1 and TRBJ1-2; no reliable D call. From germline, CDR1 is LGHDT and CDR2 YNNKEL (reference sequence). This CDR3 is 13 amino acids long. Trimming pared 0 bases from V and 5 bases from J, leaving 7 bases between.

The chain employs TRBV27 and TRBJ1-2; 8 nucleotides match TRBD1. Losses at the gene ends were 6 bases for V and 5 bases for J; bases not matched to a gene: 8. CDR3 size: 14 residues. CDR1 and CDR2 (germline): MNHEY, SMNVEV (reference sequence). The CDR3 is CASRPARTGYGYTF. The CDR3 nucleotides read TGTGCCAGCAGGCCGGCCCGGACAGGGTATGGCTACACCTTC.

This clonotype was observed many times. V is TRBV2 and J is TRBJ2-1; D is undetermined. V was pared by 6 bases and J by 6 bases, with 6 bases between. The CDR3 extends over 11 amino acids. Germline lookup yields CDR1 SNHLY and CDR2 FYNNEI. In DNA form, the CDR3 reads TGTGCCAGCAGCGCTGCCAATGAGCAGTTCTTC. Its protein product is CASSAANEQFF.

This clonotype showed up just a few times. The chain is built from TRBV24-1 and TRBJ2-3; D is perhaps TRBD2 (5 bases). The ends were cut back, 1 base at V and 8 bases at J, with 18 bases in the middle. The CDR3 covers 16 residues. The germline V gene has CDR1 KGHDR and CDR2 SFDVKD. The CDR3: CATSDLADVESPTQYF. The CDR3 DNA reads TGTGCCACCAGTGATTTAGCGGATGTGGAGTCGCCTACGCAGTATTTT.

The table lists this clonotype with many counts. The chain recombines TRBV18 with TRBJ1-1, with TRBD1 matching over 8 bases. J gave up 5 bases and V 6 bases, and 5 bases lay outside the gene matches. CDR3 length equals 13 residues. Germline V gene lookup returns CDR1 KGHSH and CDR2 LQKENI. CDR3 sequence reads: CASSEQGGTEAFF. The DNA of the CDR3 is TGTGCCAGCTCGGAACAGGGGGGGACTGAAGCTTTCTTT.

This clonotype was detected many times. The gene calls are TRBV18 and TRBJ1-2, with 9 positions matching TRBD1. Germline loops: CDR1 KGHSH, CDR2 LQKENI. With V trimmed by 5 bases and J by 8 bases, 15 bases remained unmatched. The CDR3 has 16 residues. The CDR3 DNA is TGTGCCAGCTCAGTTAAACAGGGGGCTGCGGAGTCGGGCTACACCTTC. It is translated as CASSVKQGAAESGYTF.

At least ten counts were recorded for this clonotype. The chain has TRBV7-9 and TRBJ2-3; 8 nucleotides line up with TRBD2. Looked up from germline, CDR1 is SEHNR and CDR2 is FQNEAQ (reference sequence). With 0 bases clipped from V and 1 base from J, the junction kept 3 bases outside the gene matches. CDR3 size: 16 residues. CDR3 DNA sequence: TGTGCCAGCAGCTTAGCTCCGGGGGGGGGCACAGATACGCAGTATTTT. Its protein product is CASSLAPGGGTDTQYF. The complete variable domain, with remaining parts taken from reference TRBV7-9 and TRBJ2-3, reads DTGVSQNPRHKITKRGQNVTFRCDPISEHNRLYWYRQTLGQGPEFLTYFQNEAQLEKSRLLSDRFSAERPKGSFSTLEIQRTEQGDSAMYLCASSLAPGGGTDTQYFGPGTRLTVL.

This chain uses TRBV20-1 with TRBJ2-1; 8 nucleotides match TRBD2. This CDR3 contains 13 residues. The J segment lost 7 bases and the V segment lost 3 bases, leaving 5 bases of the junction unmatched. CDR1 and CDR2 (germline): DFQATT, SNEGSKA (reference sequence). CDR3 sequence: CSASGGGSNEQFF. The CDR3 bases are TGCAGTGCTAGCGGGGGGGGTTCTAATGAGCAGTTCTTC.

This clonotype has ten or more counts. CDR3 loop: CASSLRSGVGSPLHF. The CDR3 region has the DNA TGCGCCAGCAGCTTGCGGTCAGGGGTCGGTTCACCCCTCCACTTT. The chain combines TRBV5-1 with TRBJ1-6, with a possible D match to TRBD1 (6 bases). The CDR3 length is 15 residues. CDR1 and CDR2 from the germline V gene are SGHRS and YFSETQ. The germline V and J ends were trimmed by 1 base and 9 bases, with 14 bases remaining between them.

Ten or more counts support this clonotype. The J gene is TRBJ2-3, the V gene TRBV7-9; D might be TRBD2 (6 bases). The germline V gene has CDR1 SEHNR and CDR2 FQNEAQ (reference sequence). The CDR3 consists of 14 residues. V lost 2 bases and J 3 bases, leaving 9 bases between the germline ends. The CDR3 region has the DNA TGTGCCAGCAGCTTACCCCGGGGGACAGATACGCAGTATTTT. Its protein is CASSLPRGTDTQYF.

In its sample, this clonotype was seen a few times. This chain uses TRBV5-1 with TRBJ1-6; D ambiguous. The CDR3 spans 15 residues. The V and J ends lost 5 bases and 5 bases respectively, with 14 bases between them. In germline, CDR1 is SGHRS, CDR2 YFSETQ. The CDR3 DNA follows: TGCGCCAGCAGGGACCAACTGGCGGATAATTCACCCCTCCACTTT. Protein product: CASRDQLADNSPLHF.

This clonotype has just a few counts. The J gene is TRBJ2-7, the V gene TRBV25-1, with TRBD1 identical over 9 bases. This CDR3 has 15 amino acids. V was pared by 4 bases and J by 4 bases, with 8 bases of the junction left unmatched. Germline loops: CDR1 MGHDK, CDR2 SYGVNS. CDR3 DNA sequence: TGTGCCAGCAGTGGTCCGGGACAGGGAATATACGAGCAGTACTTC. Its translation: CASSGPGQGIYEQYF.

Many counts were recorded for this clonotype. The chain carries TRBV12-3 or TRBV12-4 and TRBJ1-5, with TRBD1 matching 8 bases. CDR3 length equals 14 residues. Germline trimming cut 5 bases from V and 3 bases from J; bases unmatched to any gene: 3. The CDR3 region is CASSPGGNNQPQHF. In DNA form, the CDR3 reads TGTGCCAGCAGTCCAGGGGGCAACAATCAGCCCCAGCATTTT.

In its sample, this clonotype was seen a few times. The chain links TRBV14 to TRBJ1-6; D possibly corresponds to TRBD1 (6 bases). There are 19 residues in the CDR3. CDR1 is SGHDN and CDR2 is FVKESK in the germline V gene. Trimming took 0 bases from V and 0 from J, leaving 15 bases between them. The CDR3, as DNA: TGTGCCAGCAGCCAAGAGCCAGGACAGAGGAGCTCCTATAATTCACCCCTCCACTTT. Amino acids: CASSQEPGQRSSYNSPLHF.

This clonotype was detected ten times or more. V is TRBV4-1 and J is TRBJ2-7; possibly TRBD2 for D (6 bases). V lost 4 bases to trimming and J lost 5 bases, with 6 bases between them. From germline, CDR1 is MGHRA and CDR2 YSYEKL. The CDR3 has 11 amino acids. The chain's CDR3 is CASSRGDEQYF. The CDR3, as DNA: TGCGCCAGCAGCCGGGGGGACGAGCAGTACTTC.

This clonotype was detected ten times or more. The rearrangement uses TRBV6-5 and TRBJ1-1; D perhaps matches TRBD1 (5 bases). The CDR3 is made up of 15 amino acids. The germline CDR1 and CDR2 sequences are MNHEY and SVGAGI. The V end lost 0 bases, the J end lost 5 bases, and 13 bases lay between the germline ends. CDR3 coding DNA: TGTGCCAGCAGTTACTCGTCGGGGGGAGGTACTGAAGCTTTCTTT. Encoded protein: CASSYSSGGGTEAFF.

This clonotype was counted ten times or more. The CDR3 is CASSPQASSYEQYF. CDR3 DNA sequence: TGCGCCAGCAGCCCCCAGGCGAGCTCCTACGAGCAGTACTTC. The chain uses TRBV5-1 and TRBJ2-7, with D uncertain. The CDR3 is 14 amino acids. Trimming removed 4 bases at V and 0 bases at J, with 11 bases between. Per germline, CDR1 SGHRS and CDR2 YFSETQ.